The 8 T cell receptor beta chains reported below all come from one sample, sequenced in a study of circulating tumor DNA in untreated peripheral T-cell lymphoma. Assay used: immunoSEQ multiplex PCR; TCRdb lists only in-frame clones, some missing. This sample has around 2,500 clones, with 60% to 75% found just once. Sequenced sample: tumor tissue. The receptors shown here come from a human donor with peripheral T-cell lymphoma.

This sequence joins TRBV6-8 and TRBJ2-5, with 10 positions matching TRBD2. The V gene's germline CDR1 is MNHGY and CDR2 SAAAGT. The CDR3 length is 14 residues. V shed 8 bases and J 5 bases; nucleotides not matched to a gene: 8. Written as DNA, the CDR3 is TGTGCCAGCCAGACCAGCGGGGGGGCTGAGACCCAGTACTTC. Amino acid sequence: CASQTSGGAETQYF.

The V gene is TRBV12-5, the J gene TRBJ2-3; 13 bases line up with TRBD2. CDR3 size: 18 residues. Looked up from germline, CDR1 is LGHNT and CDR2 is FRNRAP. After removal of 2 bases from V and 0 bases from J, the junction contained 5 bases not matched to a gene. The CDR3 protein is CASGLLLGLAGSTDTQYF. The CDR3 DNA sequence: TGTGCTAGTGGTTTGCTACTGGGACTAGCGGGGAGCACAGATACGCAGTATTTT.

The chain has TRBV28 and TRBJ1-2; perhaps TRBD1 as D (6 bases). The V end was cut by 6 bases, the J end by 2 bases, with 10 bases between. Germline-derived CDR1 and CDR2 are MDHEN and SYDVKM. CDR3 length: 13 amino acids. The CDR3 bases are TGTGCCAGCAGAAAAACAGGGAACTATGGCTACACCTTC. It yields the protein CASRKTGNYGYTF.

The table lists this clone with a count of one. The chain joins TRBV10-1 to TRBJ1-2, with a possible D match to TRBD1 (5 bases). CDR1 WNHNN and CDR2 SYGVQD come from the germline V gene (reference sequence). Trimming pared 4 bases from V and 7 bases from J, leaving 7 bases between. The CDR3 runs to 11 residues. The CDR3 here is CASSAGAGYTF. The DNA for the CDR3 is TGCGCCAGCAGTGCCGGGGCTGGCTACACCTTC.

This clone was recorded only once. The chain links TRBV6-8 to TRBJ2-3; 9 bases are a match to TRBD2. This CDR3 contains 14 residues. Germline lookup yields CDR1 MNHGY and CDR2 SAAAGT. With V trimmed by 10 bases and J by 7 bases, 12 bases remained unmatched. In DNA, the CDR3 is TGTGCCATCAGCCCCAGCGGGGGGCCGCATACGCAGTATTTT. Its translation: CAISPSGGPHTQYF.

The rearrangement uses TRBV6-8 and TRBJ1-6, with D possibly TRBD1 on 6 matching bases. The germline CDR1 and CDR2 sequences are MNHGY and SAAAGT. Trimming removed 6 bases at V and 4 bases at J, with 16 bases between. This CDR3 region has 16 residues. CDR3 sequence (DNA): TGTGCCAGCAGCCGAGAGGGGGGGCGGTATAATTCACCCCTCCACTTT. It is translated as CASSREGGRYNSPLHF.

This chain uses TRBV1 with TRBJ1-1. TRBV1 is a pseudogene. The CDR3 is 18 residues long. The DNA of the CDR3 is TGCGCCAGCAGCCAAGACGGGGAGGAGTCTATGGGGAACACTGAAGCTTTCTTT. Translation: CASSQDGEESMGNTEAFF.

This chain uses TRBV2 with TRBJ1-6; a possible D gene is TRBD1 (5 bases). There are 16 residues in the CDR3. The germline CDR1 and CDR2 sequences are SNHLY and FYNNEI. Trimming took off 6 bases at V and 4 bases at J, with 16 bases between the two ends. CDR3 amino acids: CASSLLRDLYNSPLHF. The CDR3 DNA reads as TGTGCCAGCAGCTTGCTCCGGGACTTGTATAATTCACCCCTCCACTTT.